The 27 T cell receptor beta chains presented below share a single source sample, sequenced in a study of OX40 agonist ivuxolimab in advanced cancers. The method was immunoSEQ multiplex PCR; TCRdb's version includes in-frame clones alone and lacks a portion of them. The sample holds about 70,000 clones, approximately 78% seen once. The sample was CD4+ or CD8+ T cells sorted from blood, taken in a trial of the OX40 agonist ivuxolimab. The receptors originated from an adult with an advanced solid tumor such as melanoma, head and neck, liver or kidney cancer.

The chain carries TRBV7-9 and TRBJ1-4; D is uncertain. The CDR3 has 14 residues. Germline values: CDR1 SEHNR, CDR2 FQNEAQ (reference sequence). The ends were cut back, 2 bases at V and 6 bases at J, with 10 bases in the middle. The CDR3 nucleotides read TGTGCCAGCAGCTTAAGCCAAGTAGATGAAAAACTGTTTTTT. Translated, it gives CASSLSQVDEKLFF.

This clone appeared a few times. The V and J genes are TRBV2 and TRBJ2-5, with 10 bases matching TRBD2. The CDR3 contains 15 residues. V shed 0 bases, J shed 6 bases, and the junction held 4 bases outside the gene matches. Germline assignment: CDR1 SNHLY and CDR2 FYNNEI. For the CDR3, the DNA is TGTGCCAGCAGTGAAGCTAGAGCGGGGGGGAAGACCCAGTACTTC. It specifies CASSEARAGGKTQYF.

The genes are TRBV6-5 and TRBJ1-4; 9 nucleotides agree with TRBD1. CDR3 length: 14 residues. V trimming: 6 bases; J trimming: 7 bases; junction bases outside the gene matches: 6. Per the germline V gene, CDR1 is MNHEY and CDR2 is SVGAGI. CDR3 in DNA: TGTGCCAGCAGACACAGGGGGCGGAGTGAAAAACTGTTTTTT. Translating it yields CASRHRGRSEKLFF.

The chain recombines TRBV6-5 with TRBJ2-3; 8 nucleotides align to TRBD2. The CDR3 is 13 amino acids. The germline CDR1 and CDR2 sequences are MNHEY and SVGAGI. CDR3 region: CTVGRGARDTQYF. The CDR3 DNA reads TGTACCGTGGGGCGGGGGGCCAGGGATACGCAGTATTTT.

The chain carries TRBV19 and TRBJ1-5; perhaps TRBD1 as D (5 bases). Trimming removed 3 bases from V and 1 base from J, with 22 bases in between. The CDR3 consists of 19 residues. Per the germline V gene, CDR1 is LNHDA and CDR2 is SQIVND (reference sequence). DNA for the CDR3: TGTGCCAGTAGTATGGGGCGTGTGGTGGGACTATTAAGCAATCAGCCCCAGCATTTT. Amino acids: CASSMGRVVGLLSNQPQHF.

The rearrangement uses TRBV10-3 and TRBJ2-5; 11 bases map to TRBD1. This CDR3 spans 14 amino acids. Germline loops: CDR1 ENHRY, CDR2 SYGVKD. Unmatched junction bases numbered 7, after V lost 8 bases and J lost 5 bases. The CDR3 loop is CAIRRTGGEETQYF. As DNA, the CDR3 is TGTGCCATCCGGAGGACAGGGGGCGAGGAGACCCAGTACTTC.

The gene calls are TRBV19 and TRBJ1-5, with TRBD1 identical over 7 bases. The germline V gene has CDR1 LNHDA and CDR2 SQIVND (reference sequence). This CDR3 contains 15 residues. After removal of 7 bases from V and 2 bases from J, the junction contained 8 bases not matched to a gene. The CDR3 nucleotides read TGTGCCAGTACAGGGGGTTGGGCCCGCAATCAGCCCCAGCATTTT. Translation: CASTGGWARNQPQHF. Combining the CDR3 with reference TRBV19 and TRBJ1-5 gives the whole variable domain DGGITQSPKYLFRKEGQNVTLSCEQNLNHDAMYWYRQDPGQGLRLIYYSQIVNDFQKGDIAEGYSVSREKKESFPLTVTSAQKNPTAFYLCASTGGWARNQPQHFGDGTRLSIL.

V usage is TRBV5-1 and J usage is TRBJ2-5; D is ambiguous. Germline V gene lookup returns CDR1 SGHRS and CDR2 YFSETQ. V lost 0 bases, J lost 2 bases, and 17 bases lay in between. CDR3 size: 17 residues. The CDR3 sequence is CASSLVVVGGGQETQYF. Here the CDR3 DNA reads TGCGCCAGCAGCTTGGTGGTGGTGGGTGGTGGACAAGAGACCCAGTACTTC.

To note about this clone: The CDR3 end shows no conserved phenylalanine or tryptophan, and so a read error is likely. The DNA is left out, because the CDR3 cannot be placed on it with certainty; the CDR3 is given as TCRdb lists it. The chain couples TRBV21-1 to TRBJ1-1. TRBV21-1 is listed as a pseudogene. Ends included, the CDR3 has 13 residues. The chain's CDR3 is CASSKVLGALGGR.

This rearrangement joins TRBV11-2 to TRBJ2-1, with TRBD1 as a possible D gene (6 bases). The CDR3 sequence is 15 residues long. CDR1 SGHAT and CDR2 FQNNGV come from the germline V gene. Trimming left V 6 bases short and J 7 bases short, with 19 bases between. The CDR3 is CASRVGTSLRNEQFF. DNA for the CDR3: TGTGCCAGCAGGGTCGGGACATCTCTACGGAATGAGCAGTTCTTC.

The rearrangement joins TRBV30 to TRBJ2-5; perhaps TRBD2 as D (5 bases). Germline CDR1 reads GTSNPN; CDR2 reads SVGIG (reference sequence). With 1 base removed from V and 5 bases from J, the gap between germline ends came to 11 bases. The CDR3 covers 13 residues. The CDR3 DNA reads TGTGCCTGGAGTGCTGGACTCGGCGAGACCCAGTACTTC. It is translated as CAWSAGLGETQYF.

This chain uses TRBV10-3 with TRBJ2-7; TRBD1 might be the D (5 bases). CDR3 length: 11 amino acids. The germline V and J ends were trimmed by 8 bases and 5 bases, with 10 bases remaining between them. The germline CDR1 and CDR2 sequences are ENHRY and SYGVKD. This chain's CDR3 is CAISGLNEQYF. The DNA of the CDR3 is TGTGCCATCTCAGGGTTGAACGAGCAGTACTTC.

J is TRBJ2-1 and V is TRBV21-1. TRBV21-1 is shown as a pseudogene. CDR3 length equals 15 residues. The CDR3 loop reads CASSKGGPSYNEQFF. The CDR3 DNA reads TGTGCCAGCAGCAAGGGGGGCCCCTCCTACAATGAGCAGTTCTTC.

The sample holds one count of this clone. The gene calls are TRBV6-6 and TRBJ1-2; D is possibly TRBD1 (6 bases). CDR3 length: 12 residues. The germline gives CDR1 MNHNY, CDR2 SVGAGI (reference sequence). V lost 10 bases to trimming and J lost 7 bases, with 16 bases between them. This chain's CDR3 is CATSTRGSGYTF. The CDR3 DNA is TGTGCCACCTCGACCAGGGGATCTGGCTACACCTTC.

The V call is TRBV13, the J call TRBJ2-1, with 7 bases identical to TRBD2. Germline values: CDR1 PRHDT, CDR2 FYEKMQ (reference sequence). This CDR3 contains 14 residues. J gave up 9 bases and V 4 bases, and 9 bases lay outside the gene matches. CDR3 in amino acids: CASSSGKRDGEQFF. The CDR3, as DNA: TGTGCCAGCAGCTCCGGTAAGCGGGACGGTGAGCAGTTCTTC.

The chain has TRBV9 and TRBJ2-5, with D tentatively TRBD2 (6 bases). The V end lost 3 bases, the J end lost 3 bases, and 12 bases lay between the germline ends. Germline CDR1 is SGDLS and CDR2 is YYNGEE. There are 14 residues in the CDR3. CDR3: CASSAGVHKETQYF. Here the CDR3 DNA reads TGTGCCAGCAGCGCGGGGGTCCACAAAGAGACCCAGTACTTC.

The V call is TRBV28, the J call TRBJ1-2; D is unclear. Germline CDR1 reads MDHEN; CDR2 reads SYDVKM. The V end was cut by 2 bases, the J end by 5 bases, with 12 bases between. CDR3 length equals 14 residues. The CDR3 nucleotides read TGTGCCAGCAGTTTAACGGGGATTTCGTATGGCTACACCTTC. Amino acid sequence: CASSLTGISYGYTF.

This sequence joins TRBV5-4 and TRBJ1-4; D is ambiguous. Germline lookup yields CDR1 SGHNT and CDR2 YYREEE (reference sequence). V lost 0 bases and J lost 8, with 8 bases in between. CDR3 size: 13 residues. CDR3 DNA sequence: TGTGCCAGCAGCTTGGGACGGAGCGAAAAACTGTTTTTT. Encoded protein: CASSLGRSEKLFF.

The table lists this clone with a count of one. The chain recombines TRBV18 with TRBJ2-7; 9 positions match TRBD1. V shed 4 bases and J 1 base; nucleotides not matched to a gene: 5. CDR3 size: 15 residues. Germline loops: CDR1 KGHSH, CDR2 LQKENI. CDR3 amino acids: CASSQAGQGSYEQYF. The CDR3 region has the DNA TGTGCCAGCTCACAAGCGGGACAGGGATCCTACGAGCAGTACTTC.

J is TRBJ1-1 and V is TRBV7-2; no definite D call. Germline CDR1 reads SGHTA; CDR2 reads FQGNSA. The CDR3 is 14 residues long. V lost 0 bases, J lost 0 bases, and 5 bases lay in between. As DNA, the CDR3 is TGTGCCAGCAGCTTAGCGGGGATGAACACTGAAGCTTTCTTT. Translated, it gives CASSLAGMNTEAFF.

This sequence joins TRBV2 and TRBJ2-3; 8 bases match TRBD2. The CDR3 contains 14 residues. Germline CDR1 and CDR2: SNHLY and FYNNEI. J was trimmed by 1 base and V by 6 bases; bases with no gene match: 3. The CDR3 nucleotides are TGTGCCAGCAGGAAAGCGGGGGGCACAGATACGCAGTATTTT. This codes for CASRKAGGTDTQYF. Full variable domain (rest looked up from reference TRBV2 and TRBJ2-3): EPEVTQTPSHQVTQMGQEVILRCVPISNHLYFYWYRQILGQKVEFLVSFYNNEISEKSEIFDDQFSVERPDGSNFTLKIRSTKLEDSAMYFCASRKAGGTDTQYFGPGTRLTVL.

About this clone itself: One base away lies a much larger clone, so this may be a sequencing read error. The CDR3 spells CASSAQVGQAGEQYF. CDR3 nucleotides: TGCGCCAGCAGCGCCCAGGTGGGACAAGCAGGCGAGCAGTACTTC. The rearrangement uses TRBV5-1 and TRBJ2-5, with TRBD1 as a possible D gene (6 bases). The end of the DNA fits TRBJ2-7 better, so the J call may be wrong. From germline, CDR1 is SGHRS and CDR2 YFSETQ. The CDR3 is 15 residues long.

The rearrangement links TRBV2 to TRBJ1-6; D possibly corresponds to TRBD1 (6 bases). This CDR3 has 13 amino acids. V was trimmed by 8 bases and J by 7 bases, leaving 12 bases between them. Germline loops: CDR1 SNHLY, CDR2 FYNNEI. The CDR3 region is CASGGRPNSPLHF. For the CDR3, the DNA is TGTGCCAGCGGGGGGCGCCCCAATTCACCCCTCCACTTT.

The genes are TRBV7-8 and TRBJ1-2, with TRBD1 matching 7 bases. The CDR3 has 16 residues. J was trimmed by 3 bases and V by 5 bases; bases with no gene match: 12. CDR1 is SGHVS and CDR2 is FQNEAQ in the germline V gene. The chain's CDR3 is CASSPRGQGGDYGYTF. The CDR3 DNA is TGTGCCAGCAGCCCCCGAGGGCAGGGGGGCGACTATGGCTACACCTTC.

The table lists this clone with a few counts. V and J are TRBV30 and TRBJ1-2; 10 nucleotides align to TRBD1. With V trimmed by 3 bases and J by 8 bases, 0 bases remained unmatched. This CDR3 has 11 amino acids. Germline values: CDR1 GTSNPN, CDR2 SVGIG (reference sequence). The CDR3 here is CAWRTGGGYTF. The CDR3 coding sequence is TGTGCCTGGAGGACAGGGGGCGGCTACACCTTC. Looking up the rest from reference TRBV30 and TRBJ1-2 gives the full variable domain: SQTIHQWPATLVQPVGSPLSLECTVEGTSNPNLYWYRQAAGRGLQLLFYSVGIGQISSEVPQNLSASRPQDRQFILSSKKLLLSDSGFYLCAWRTGGGYTFGSGTRLTVV.

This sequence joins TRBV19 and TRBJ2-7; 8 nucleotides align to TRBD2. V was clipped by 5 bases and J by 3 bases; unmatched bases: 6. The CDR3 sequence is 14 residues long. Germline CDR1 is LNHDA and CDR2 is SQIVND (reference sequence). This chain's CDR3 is CASSSPRGGYEQYF. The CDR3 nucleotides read TGTGCCAGTAGTTCGCCACGGGGGGGCTACGAGCAGTACTTC.

The CDR3 loop is CASSAGTAQNTEAFF. The CDR3 nucleotides read TGCGCCAGCAGCGCAGGGACAGCCCAGAACACTGAAGCTTTCTTT. The chain couples TRBV10-1 to TRBJ1-1; TRBD1 agrees at 7 bases. Per germline, CDR1 WNHNN and CDR2 SYGVQD (reference sequence). CDR3 size: 15 residues. J gave up 1 base and V 6 bases, and 8 bases lay outside the gene matches.